Listed below are T cell receptor beta chains from one sample, sequenced in a study of blood T cell repertoires in COVID-19. The data were produced by immunoSEQ multiplex PCR, yet TCRdb's version contains in-frame clones alone and is incomplete. The repertoire holds some 75,000 clones, with around 90% as singletons. Specimen: peripheral blood. These receptors came from a human donor in a cohort sampled during active COVID-19. The CDR3 runs from the conserved cysteine through the conserved F or W. A D gene is named only where the DNA matches it firmly. Some rows have no size entry. The others give once, few or many, or a class for an expanded clone.

clone size | J gene | V gene | D gene | CDR3 DNA | CDR3 protein
. | TRBJ2-1 | TRBV27 | TRBD1 | TGTGCCAGCAGTCGACCGGGGACAGCTAGCTCCTACAATGAGCAGTTCTTC | CASSRPGTASSYNEQFF
. | TRBJ2-7 | TRBV5-1 | TRBD1 | TGCGCCAGCAGCACCACAGGGGGCAGTACTTACGAGCAGTACTTC | CASSTTGGSTYEQYF
. | TRBJ1-5 | TRBV6-2/TRBV6-3 | . | TGTGCCAGCACCCCCGGACAAAGGCAGCCCCAGCATTTT | CASTPGQRQPQHF
. | TRBJ1-5 | TRBV6-1 | . | TGTGCCAGCAGTGAAGACTCCGGGTTGTACCGGCCCCAGCATTTT | CASSEDSGLYRPQHF
once | TRBJ1-5 | TRBV6-2/TRBV6-3 | TRBD1 | TGTGCCAGCAGTTACTCGAGGACAGGGGATAGCAATCAGCCCCAGCATTTT | CASSYSRTGDSNQPQHF
. | TRBJ2-1 | TRBV9 | . | TGTGCCAGCAGCGTGATGAGGGGGACCTACAATGAGCAGTTCTTC | CASSVMRGTYNEQFF
. | TRBJ1-1 | TRBV4-3 | TRBD1 | TGCGCCAGCAGCCAAGATAGGAGGGGGCGTACTGAAGCTTTCTTT | CASSQDRRGRTEAFF
. | TRBJ1-5 | TRBV19 | . | TGTGCCAGTAGTATAGCGGGCCAGGGTAGCAATCAGCCCCAGCATTTT | CASSIAGQGSNQPQHF
. | TRBJ2-5 | TRBV6-6 | TRBD1 | TGTGCCAGCAGCCGGACAGGGGCGATCCAAGAGACCCAGTACTTC | CASSRTGAIQETQYF
once | TRBJ2-7 | TRBV13 | TRBD1 | TGTGCCAGCAGCTCTCCGGGACAGGGGATATACGAGCAGTACTTC | CASSSPGQGIYEQYF
. | TRBJ2-4 | TRBV10-3 | . | TGTGCCATCAGTGAGTCGGCTGATGGAAACATTCAGTACTTC | CAISESADGNIQYF
. | TRBJ1-1 | TRBV18 | TRBD1 | TGTGCCAGCTCACTCACCTCGGACAGGGGTGAGACTGAAGCTTTCTTT | CASSLTSDRGETEAFF
. | TRBJ1-2 | TRBV12-3/TRBV12-4 | . | TGTGCCAGCAGTTTCCAGGGAAACTATGGCTACACCTTC | CASSFQGNYGYTF
. | TRBJ2-1 | TRBV24-1 | . | TGTGCCACCAGTGACCCCGCGAGCGACAATGAGCAGTTCTTC | CATSDPASDNEQFF
. | TRBJ1-5 | TRBV11-2 | . | TGTGCCAGCAGCTTATACCGAGGCCAGCCCCAGCATTTT | CASSLYRGQPQHF
. | TRBJ2-7 | TRBV5-1 | TRBD2 | TGCGCCAGCGCCCCGGGGGGGGGTTCCTACGAGCAGTACTTC | CASAPGGGSYEQYF
. | TRBJ1-6 | TRBV4-3 | . | TGCGCCTCTACCAGGCGGGTCGGCGTTAATTCACCCCTCCACTTT | CASTRRVGVNSPLHF
. | TRBJ1-1 | TRBV28 | . | TGTGCCAGCAGGTCAGGGGCGAAGAACACTGAAGCTTTCTTT | CASRSGAKNTEAFF
once | TRBJ1-1 | TRBV12-5 | TRBD1 | TGTGCTAGTGGTTTGGTGGCAGGGGGCGCTTCCACTGAAGCTTTCTTT | CASGLVAGGASTEAFF
. | TRBJ2-3 | TRBV7-9 | . | TGTGCCAGCAGCTTAGGTAGTGCCTCGAGCACAGATACGCAGTATTTT | CASSLGSASSTDTQYF
. | TRBJ1-1 | TRBV6-4 | TRBD1 | TGTGCCAGCAGTGGACAGGGGTCTGAAGCTTTCTTT | CASSGQGSEAFF
. | TRBJ1-5 | TRBV6-5 | TRBD1 | TGTGCCAGCAGGCGACAGGGCTATAGCAATCAGCCCCAGCATTTT | CASRRQGYSNQPQHF
. | TRBJ1-2 | TRBV7-9 | . | TGTGCCAGCAGTTCCCCCGGGGACACTCAATTGAACTATGGCTACACCTTC | CASSSPGDTQLNYGYTF
. | TRBJ2-7 | TRBV6-5 | . | TGTGCCAGCAGTTACTCGACGGGGGGCCCCGCCGAGCAGTACTTC | CASSYSTGGPAEQYF
. | TRBJ2-1 | TRBV19 | . | TGTGCCAGTAGTATTTTAAATGAGCAGTTCTTC | CASSILNEQFF
. | TRBJ1-5 | TRBV7-7 | . | TGTGCCAGCAGTCCCAAAACAGTACCTAGCAATCAGCCCCAGCATTTT | CASSPKTVPSNQPQHF
once | TRBJ2-7 | TRBV7-9 | . | TGTGCCAGCAGCGTATCCTTGGGCATCTACGAGCAGTACTTC | CASSVSLGIYEQYF
. | TRBJ2-3 | TRBV28 | . | TGTGCCAGCAGTCTTTCGGCGGGGTACACAGATACGCAGTATTTT | CASSLSAGYTDTQYF
. | TRBJ1-1 | TRBV12-5 | . | TGTGCTAGTGGTTTGGTCCCCCAGGGGAATGAAGCTTTCTTT | CASGLVPQGNEAFF
. | TRBJ2-7 | TRBV6-5 | TRBD1 | TGTGCCAGCAGTTACAGGGGGACAGGGGAAACCCACGAGCAGTACTTC | CASSYRGTGETHEQYF
. | TRBJ1-2 | TRBV12-3/TRBV12-4 | . | TGTGCCAGCAGTCCTCCTTTGAGTGGCTACACCTTC | CASSPPLSGYTF
. | TRBJ1-3 | TRBV18 | . | TGTGCCAGCTCACCCTTGGCACAGGCGAGCTCTGGAAACACCATATATTTT | CASSPLAQASSGNTIYF
. | TRBJ2-3 | TRBV2 | . | TGTGCCAGCAAGGCAGATCAGGGCACAGATACGCAGTATTTT | CASKADQGTDTQYF
. | TRBJ2-1 | TRBV5-4 | . | TGTGCCAGCAGCTTGGAGGCGGGTGGGCTTTCCAATGAGCAGTTCTTC | CASSLEAGGLSNEQFF
. | TRBJ1-2 | TRBV7-9 | . | TGTGCCAGCAGCTCAGGGGCCGGTGACCTCTATGGCTACACCTTC | CASSSGAGDLYGYTF
. | TRBJ2-7 | TRBV30 | TRBD1 | TGTGCCTGGCAGACAGGGTACGAGCAGTACTTC | CAWQTGYEQYF
. | TRBJ2-3 | TRBV7-2 | TRBD2 | TGTGCCAGCAGCTTACGGGGGGAGACAGATACGCAGTATTTT | CASSLRGETDTQYF
. | TRBJ1-2 | TRBV30 | TRBD1 | TGTGCCTGGAGCCTTCAGGGGGTCCTGGGCTACACCTTC | CAWSLQGVLGYTF
. | TRBJ1-2 | TRBV12-3/TRBV12-4 | . | TGTGCCAGCAGTTTAGAGGGGTTGAGAGGCTACACCTTC | CASSLEGLRGYTF
. | TRBJ2-7 | TRBV28 | TRBD1 | TGTGCCAGCAGTTTAGGGGGACCGGGACAGGGAATCGAGCAGTACTTC | CASSLGGPGQGIEQYF
. | TRBJ2-5 | TRBV7-9 | TRBD1 | TGTGCCAGCAGCCATCACTATCCGGGACAGGGCTACCAAGAGACCCAGTACTTC | CASSHHYPGQGYQETQYF
once | TRBJ1-5 | TRBV10-3 | TRBD1 | TGTGCCATCAGTGACCCCCAGGGGGGTGGGGACAATCAGCCCCAGCATTTT | CAISDPQGGGDNQPQHF
. | TRBJ2-7 | TRBV24-1 | . | TGTGCCACCAGTGATAGCGGGGGCAGGGGGTCGCCCTACGAGCAGTACTTC | CATSDSGGRGSPYEQYF
. | TRBJ1-1 | TRBV28 | . | TGTGCCAGCAGTCTCGCGGTGGGTCCCAGGGTCATGAACACTGAAGCTTTCTTT | CASSLAVGPRVMNTEAFF
once | TRBJ2-3 | TRBV19 | TRBD1 | TGTGCCAGTGGACAGGGCGTCGGCACAGATACGCAGTATTTT | CASGQGVGTDTQYF
. | TRBJ2-3 | TRBV7-2 | TRBD2 | TGTGCCAGCAGCTCATCTAGCGGTAGCACAGATACGCAGTATTTT | CASSSSSGSTDTQYF
. | TRBJ2-5 | TRBV30 | TRBD2 | TGTGCCTGGAGTGTACTACTAGCGGGGGATGAGACCCAGTACTTC | CAWSVLLAGDETQYF
. | TRBJ2-3 | TRBV11-2 | . | TGTGCCAGCAGCTTAGGGGCGAGAGATACGCAGTATTTT | CASSLGARDTQYF
. | TRBJ2-7 | TRBV30 | TRBD2 | TGTGCGTACGGACTAGCAGGCGAGCAGTACTTC | CAYGLAGEQYF
. | TRBJ2-3 | TRBV7-2 | . | TGTGCCAGCAGCTTACGGGCGGACAGACGCACAGATACGCAGTATTTT | CASSLRADRRTDTQYF
. | TRBJ1-1 | TRBV6-5 | TRBD1 | TGTGCCAGCAGGACAGGGTTCGAAGCTTTCTTT | CASRTGFEAFF